Each of the 29 T cell receptor beta chains below was sequenced from the same sample in a study of breast tumors, draining lymph nodes, adjacent tissues. The lymph nodes were axillary draining lymph nodes from breast cancer patients. TCRdb itself ran the multiplex PCR reads through MiXCR, one entry per CDR3 protein. This sample carries 120,000 to 150,000 distinct CDR3 sequences, less than 35% of them seen once, and the ten largest clones take 2.3%. The sample comprised axillary lymph node tissue. The receptors stem from a female donor with breast cancer. Some clones in this sample may be carry-over from other donors' samples.

This clonotype was picked up many times. V is TRBV19 and J is TRBJ1-4; D might be TRBD1 (6 bases). The CDR3 length is 15 residues. Trimming pared 3 bases from V and 8 bases from J, leaving 16 bases between. Germline loops: CDR1 LNHDA, CDR2 SQIVND (reference sequence). The CDR3, as DNA: TGTGCCAGTAGTATGAGGGGGGCAGGGGAAGAAAAACTGTTTTTT. This encodes CASSMRGAGEEKLFF.

This clonotype was found many times. The chain carries TRBV28 and TRBJ1-4; a weak D match, TRBD1 (5 bases). The CDR3 length is 13 residues. The germline V gene has CDR1 MDHEN and CDR2 SYDVKM. The ends were cut back, 3 bases at V and 6 bases at J, with 8 bases in the middle. DNA of the CDR3: TGTGCCAGCAGTTTTGGGGCAGATGAAAAACTGTTTTTT. As protein: CASSFGADEKLFF. The entire variable domain, with the rest obtained from reference TRBV28 and TRBJ1-4, is as follows: DVKVTQSSRYLVKRTGEKVFLECVQDMDHENMFWYRQDPGLGLRLIYFSYDVKMKEKGDIPEGYSVSREKKERFSLILESASTNQTSMYLCASSFGADEKLFFGSGTQLSVL.

Worth noting for this clonotype: This may arise from a read error, as a much more abundant clone is one base away. The V gene is TRBV6-2 or TRBV6-3, the J gene TRBJ2-7, with TRBD2 identical over 7 bases. CDR1 MNHEY and CDR2 SVGEGT come from the germline V gene. This CDR3 contains 12 residues. J was trimmed by 3 bases and V by 9 bases; bases with no gene match: 5. In DNA form, the CDR3 reads TGTGCCAGTAGGCCTAGCGGCTACGAGCAGTACTTC. It is translated as CASRPSGYEQYF.

This clonotype was found many times. The genes are TRBV4-2 and TRBJ1-5; D is uncertain. V gave up 4 bases and J gave up 6 bases, with 16 bases separating them. The CDR3 sequence is 15 residues long. Germline V CDR1 and CDR2: LGHNA, YNFKEQ. The DNA for the CDR3 is TGTGCCAGCAGCCCCGGAGCAGCCGCAGGTCAGCCCCAGCATTTT. This sequence encodes CASSPGAAAGQPQHF.

This chain joins TRBV18 and TRBJ1-6, with a possible D match to TRBD1 (6 bases). The CDR3 has 15 residues. V gave up 4 bases and J gave up 8 bases, with 15 bases separating them. Looked up from germline, CDR1 is KGHSH and CDR2 is LQKENI. The DNA of the CDR3 is TGTGCCAGCTCACTGGAGGGGGGTTCGTATTCACCCCTCCACTTT. Translation gives CASSLEGGSYSPLHF.

This clonotype was detected ten times or more. The V call is TRBV6-5, the J call TRBJ2-7; D unresolved. Germline assignment: CDR1 MNHEY and CDR2 SVGAGI. The V gene lost 0 bases and the J gene lost 3 bases, with 6 bases spanning the gap. This CDR3 is 13 amino acids long. The CDR3 protein is CASSYSPDYEQYF. DNA for the CDR3: TGTGCCAGCAGTTACTCCCCGGACTACGAGCAGTACTTC.

This clonotype was detected many times. This chain joins TRBV20-1 and TRBJ1-2, with D maybe TRBD1 (6 bases). Trimming removed 4 bases at V and 2 bases at J, with 11 bases between. The length of the CDR3 is 13 residues. Germline V gene lookup returns CDR1 DFQATT and CDR2 SNEGSKA (reference sequence). The CDR3 reads CSAKQDRNYGYTF. The CDR3 region has the DNA TGCAGTGCTAAACAAGACAGGAACTATGGCTACACCTTC.

A remark on this clonotype: One end of the junction fails to match germline, which may point to a read error. The V call is TRBV7-8, the J call TRBJ1-6; 7 bases line up with TRBD1. The CDR3 runs 13 residues. Per germline, CDR1 SGHVS and CDR2 FQNEAQ. The CDR3 is CASSTTGFSPHHF. The CDR3 DNA sequence: TGTGCCAGCAGCACGACAGGGTTTTCACCCCACCACTTT.

There are many counts of this clonotype. This chain connects TRBV19 to TRBJ2-3; tentatively, D is TRBD2 (7 bases). V lost 1 base and J lost 2, with 13 bases in between. CDR1 and CDR2 from the germline V gene are LNHDA and SQIVND (reference sequence). The CDR3 runs 16 residues. CDR3 in amino acids: CASSIGRGPITDTQYF. The CDR3 DNA reads TGTGCCAGTAGTATAGGGCGGGGGCCTATCACAGATACGCAGTATTTT.

The genes are TRBV5-1 and TRBJ1-3; 10 nucleotides agree with TRBD1. The CDR3 totals 18 residues. V dropped 0 bases and J dropped 2; count of bases not matched to a gene: 8. Germline loops: CDR1 SGHRS, CDR2 YFSETQ. The CDR3 nucleotides read TGCGCCAGCAGCTTGGGAGGGACAGGGGTCAACACTGGAAACACCATATATTTT. It specifies CASSLGGTGVNTGNTIYF.

This clonotype was detected only a few times. This chain uses TRBV6-5 with TRBJ2-3, with a tentative D call TRBD1 (6 bases). Germline lookup yields CDR1 MNHEY and CDR2 SVGAGI. The CDR3 has 15 amino acids. The V end was cut by 5 bases, the J end by 3 bases, with 15 bases between. The CDR3 here is CASSHDLQGTDTQYF. CDR3 nucleotides: TGTGCCAGCAGTCACGACCTACAGGGAACAGATACGCAGTATTTT.

The rearrangement joins TRBV7-9 to TRBJ2-1; 9 positions match TRBD1. J gave up 3 bases and V 5 bases, and 20 bases lay outside the gene matches. This CDR3 spans 20 amino acids. Looked up from germline, CDR1 is SEHNR and CDR2 is FQNEAQ (reference sequence). The DNA for the CDR3 is TGTGCCAGCAGCCCCCGGTCTCCGAGCACCGGGACAGGGAACTACAATGAGCAGTTCTTC. Protein sequence: CASSPRSPSTGTGNYNEQFF.

Many counts were recorded for this clonotype. The V call is TRBV18, the J call TRBJ2-5, with TRBD1 as a possible D gene (6 bases). CDR3 length: 15 amino acids. Per the germline V gene, CDR1 is KGHSH and CDR2 is LQKENI. Trimming left V 0 bases short and J 3 bases short, with 11 bases between. CDR3 sequence reads: CASSPPQGHKETQYF. Written as DNA, the CDR3 is TGTGCCAGCTCACCACCCCAGGGACACAAAGAGACCCAGTACTTC.

This clonotype was detected only a few times. V gene TRBV20-1 combines with J gene TRBJ1-1; weak D call: TRBD1 (5 bases). Germline-derived CDR1 and CDR2 are DFQATT and SNEGSKA (reference sequence). V lost 0 bases, J lost 0 bases, and 11 bases lay in between. The CDR3 contains 15 residues. CDR3 sequence (DNA): TGCAGTGCTAGAGAGGGGGGAGTAATGAACACTGAAGCTTTCTTT. It translates to CSAREGGVMNTEAFF.

This clonotype has a count of ten or more. One junction end disagrees with the germline gene, perhaps due to a read error. This sequence joins TRBV7-9 and TRBJ1-1; D is unclear. The CDR3 consists of 11 residues. Per germline, CDR1 SEHNR and CDR2 FQNEAQ (reference sequence). CDR3 nucleotides: TGCGCCAGCAGCTTGGGTGGCGTAGCTTTCTTT. Its translation: CASSLGGVAFF.

This clonotype was found a few times. This chain links TRBV6-2 or TRBV6-3 with TRBJ2-5; the match to TRBD1 covers 8 bases. Trimming at V came to 8 bases and at J to 5 bases, leaving 10 bases not matched to a gene. Germline assignment: CDR1 MNHEY and CDR2 SVGEGT. The CDR3 spans 14 residues. CDR3 amino acids: CASGRTGLWETQYF. CDR3 nucleotide sequence: TGTGCCAGCGGGAGGACAGGGCTATGGGAGACCCAGTACTTC.

This clonotype was observed at least ten times. The rearrangement links TRBV6-2 or TRBV6-3 to TRBJ2-7, with unresolved D. The germline V gene has CDR1 MNHEY and CDR2 SVGEGT. Trimming cost V 5 bases and J 5 bases, with 13 bases left between them. This CDR3 has 13 amino acids. CDR3 sequence (DNA): TGTGCCAGCAGTCACGGAGCGAGAGACGAGCAGTACGTC. Amino acid sequence: CASSHGARDEQYV.

This clonotype was observed at least ten times. This chain links TRBV5-5 with TRBJ1-5; D is uncertain. Deletions cut 2 bases from V and 0 bases from J, with 9 bases between. CDR3 length: 15 residues. Germline CDR1 and CDR2: SGHKS and YYEKEE (reference sequence). The CDR3: CASSFLVSSNQPQHF. CDR3 sequence (DNA): TGTGCCAGCAGCTTTTTGGTCTCTAGCAATCAGCCCCAGCATTTT.

The genes are TRBV12-3 or TRBV12-4 and TRBJ1-4; D is uncertain. Trimming shortened V by 5 bases and J by 13 bases, and 11 bases separated the two germline ends. There are 11 residues in the CDR3. In nucleotides, the CDR3 is TGTGCCAGCAGTGGCCTCGGAAGACTGTTTTTT. Its protein is CASSGLGRLFF.

The chain couples TRBV7-9 to TRBJ1-2; 10 bases are shared with TRBD1. The V gene's germline CDR1 is SEHNR and CDR2 FQNEAQ (reference sequence). V lost 1 base, J lost 5 bases, and 7 bases stayed unmatched. The CDR3 consists of 16 residues. The CDR3 bases are TGTGCCAGCAGCTTAGGTGGTTGGGGACAGGGGTATGGCTACACCTTC. Its protein product is CASSLGGWGQGYGYTF.

This clonotype came up once. Germline is not matched at one junction end, which may reflect a read error. J is TRBJ1-1 and V is TRBV6-5; no reliable D call. Per germline, CDR1 MNHEY and CDR2 SVGAGI. The CDR3 runs to 15 residues. DNA for the CDR3: TGTGCCAGCAGTTACGTACCCTTGATGAACGCTGAAGCTTTCTTT. Amino acids: CASSYVPLMNAEAFF.

The sample holds many counts of this clonotype. This sequence joins TRBV5-1 and TRBJ2-5, with a possible D match to TRBD2 (5 bases). The ends were cut back, 3 bases at V and 5 bases at J, with 20 bases in the middle. Germline V gene data show CDR1 as SGHRS and CDR2 as YFSETQ. The CDR3 contains 16 residues. CDR3 sequence reads: CASSSLGVGLGETQYF. The CDR3 DNA reads TGCGCCAGCAGCTCCCTCGGGGTGGGCCTGGGGGAGACCCAGTACTTC.

This clonotype was counted at least ten times. The chain is built from TRBV6-7 and TRBJ2-5; a weak D match, TRBD1 (6 bases). TRBV6-7 has ORF status, its function being uncertain. The V and J ends lost 0 bases and 5 bases respectively, with 13 bases between them. This CDR3 has 15 residues. CDR3 coding DNA: TGTGCCAGCAGTTACTCGAGGGGTAGGGGGGAGACCCAGTACTTC. This encodes CASSYSRGRGETQYF.

At least ten counts were recorded for this clonotype. The chain uses TRBV29-1 and TRBJ2-5; D not certain. Germline V CDR1 and CDR2: SQVTM, ANQGSEA. The CDR3 loop spans 16 amino acids. The V and J ends lost 7 bases and 1 base respectively, with 22 bases between them. Here the CDR3 reads CSALRHRQPTQETQYF. CDR3 nucleotide sequence: TGCAGCGCCCTCCGCCACCGGCAGCCGACCCAAGAGACCCAGTACTTC.

In the case of this clonotype: A junction boundary mismatches the germline segment, possibly from a read error. The V call is TRBV11-2, the J call TRBJ2-2; D uncertain. This CDR3 contains 18 residues. Germline V gives CDR1 SGHAT, CDR2 FQNNGV. CDR3 protein: CAGSSNRWASSNTGELFF. The DNA of the CDR3 is TGTGCCGGCAGCTCCAATCGGTGGGCCAGCTCGAACACCGGGGAGCTGTTTTTT. Filled out from reference TRBV11-2 and TRBJ2-2, the complete variable domain reads EAGVAQSPRYKIIEKRQSVAFWCNPISGHATLYWYQQILGQGPKLLIQFQNNGVVDDSQLPKDRFSAERLKGVDSTLKIQPAKLEDSAVYLCAGSSNRWASSNTGELFFGEGSRLTVL.

The table lists this clonotype with many counts. The rearrangement links TRBV2 to TRBJ1-5; 7 bases are shared with TRBD1. The CDR3 runs to 17 residues. Germline V gene data show CDR1 as SNHLY and CDR2 as FYNNEI. Germline trimming cut 5 bases from V and 0 bases from J; bases unmatched to any gene: 10. In DNA, the CDR3 is TGTGCCAGCAGTCGCCGGGACAGAAAAAATAGCAATCAGCCCCAGCATTTT. Translation: CASSRRDRKNSNQPQHF.

Regarding this clonotype: Lacking the conserved final phenylalanine or tryptophan, this CDR3 likely reflects a read error. J is TRBJ2-2 and V is TRBV4-1; 7 bases align to TRBD1. This CDR3 is built from 17 residues. J was trimmed by 6 bases and V by 0 bases; bases with no gene match: 10. The germline gives CDR1 MGHRA, CDR2 YSYEKL. The CDR3 DNA reads as TGCGCCAGCAGCCAAGATAAGGGGGCGGTAGTGGCCGGGGAGCTGTTTCTT. This sequence encodes CASSQDKGAVVAGELFL.

This clonotype was observed at least ten times. V and J are TRBV19 and TRBJ2-5, with D perhaps assigned TRBD1 or TRBD2 (5 bases each). The germline gives CDR1 LNHDA, CDR2 SQIVND (reference sequence). V was pared by 5 bases and J by 5 bases, with 21 bases between. This CDR3 is 16 amino acids long. The CDR3 protein is CASSPRRSPEGETQYF. In DNA form, the CDR3 reads TGTGCCAGTAGTCCCCGAAGGAGCCCCGAGGGGGAGACCCAGTACTTC.

This clonotype was seen more than once but under ten times. The chain recombines TRBV7-9 with TRBJ1-6, with 8 positions matching TRBD1. The V gene's germline CDR1 is SEHNR and CDR2 FQNEAQ (reference sequence). The CDR3 totals 14 residues. V trimming: 5 bases; J trimming: 5 bases; junction bases outside the gene matches: 2. The CDR3 here is CASSPDRDNSPLHF. The CDR3 region has the DNA TGTGCCAGCAGCCCGGACAGGGATAATTCACCCCTCCACTTT.